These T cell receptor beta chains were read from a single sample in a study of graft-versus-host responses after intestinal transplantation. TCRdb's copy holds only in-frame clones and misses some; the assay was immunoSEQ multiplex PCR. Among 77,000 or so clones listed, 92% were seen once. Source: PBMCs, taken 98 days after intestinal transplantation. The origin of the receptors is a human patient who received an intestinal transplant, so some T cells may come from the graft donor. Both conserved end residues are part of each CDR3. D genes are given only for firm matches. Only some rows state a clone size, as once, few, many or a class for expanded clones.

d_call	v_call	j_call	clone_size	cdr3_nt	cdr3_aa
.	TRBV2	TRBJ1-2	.	TGTGCCAGCAGGATACCACAGGTTCTTAACTATGGCTACACCTTC	CASRIPQVLNYGYTF
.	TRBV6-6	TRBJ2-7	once	TGTGCCAGCAGTCAAGGAAACGAGCAGTACTTC	CASSQGNEQYF
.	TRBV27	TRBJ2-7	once	TGTGCCAGCAGTTTTGCCGGGACCTACGAGCAGTACTTC	CASSFAGTYEQYF
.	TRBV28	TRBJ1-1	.	TGTGCCAGCAATTGGTTAATAGGCACTGAAGCTTTCTTT	CASNWLIGTEAFF
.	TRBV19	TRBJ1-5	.	TGTGCCAGTAGTTGGGGTCCTAGTCAGCCCCAGCATTTT	CASSWGPSQPQHF
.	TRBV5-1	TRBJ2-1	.	TGCGCCAGCAGCTCCGGGGGCGAGTACAATGAGCAGTTCTTC	CASSSGGEYNEQFF
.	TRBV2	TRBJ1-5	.	TGTGCCAGCAGTGGAAACAATCAGCCCCAGCATTTT	CASSGNNQPQHF
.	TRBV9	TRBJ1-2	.	TGTGCCAGCAGCGTAGGGGCAACAAACTATGGCTACACCTTC	CASSVGATNYGYTF
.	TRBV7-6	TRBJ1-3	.	TGTGCCAGCAGCTTAAACAGGGACTACGGAAACACCATATATTTT	CASSLNRDYGNTIYF
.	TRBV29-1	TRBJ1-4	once	TGCAGCGTTGGGGATCCAGAGGAAAAACTGTTTTTT	CSVGDPEEKLFF
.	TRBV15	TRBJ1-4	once	TGTGCCACCAGCGGCAGGGAGACGGATGAAAAACTGTTTTTT	CATSGRETDEKLFF
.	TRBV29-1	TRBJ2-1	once	TGCAGCGTTGAAAGTAGTGCGGGCAATGAGCAGTTCTTC	CSVESSAGNEQFF
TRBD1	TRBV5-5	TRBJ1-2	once	TGTGCCAGCAGTACCGGACAGGGAGATGGCTACACCTTC	CASSTGQGDGYTF
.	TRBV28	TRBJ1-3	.	TGTGCCAGCAGTTTAGTCGGGGCTTCTGGAAACACCATATATTTT	CASSLVGASGNTIYF
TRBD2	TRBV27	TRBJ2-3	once	TGTGCCAGCCTAAGGCTAGCGGGAGGGCCGTCGGATACGCAGTATTTT	CASLRLAGGPSDTQYF
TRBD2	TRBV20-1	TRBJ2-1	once	TGCAGTGCCTCGACTAGCCCACGTCAGTTCTTC	CSASTSPRQFF
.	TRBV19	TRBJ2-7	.	TGTGCCAGCAAGTCACCTCAGACAGGCGAGCAGTACTTC	CASKSPQTGEQYF
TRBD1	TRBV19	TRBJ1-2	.	TGTGCCAGTAGTCATCCAGGGACAGGGGATGGCTACACCTTC	CASSHPGTGDGYTF
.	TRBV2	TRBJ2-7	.	TGTGCCAGCAGTGATATGGTGAGCTACGAGCAGTACTTC	CASSDMVSYEQYF
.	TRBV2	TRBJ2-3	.	TGTGCCAGCAGTGAAACTAGCCTGACCTCAGATACGCAGTATTTT	CASSETSLTSDTQYF
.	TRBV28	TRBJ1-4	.	TGTGCCAGCAGCTTCAGGAGTTCTAATGAAAAACTGTTTTTT	CASSFRSSNEKLFF
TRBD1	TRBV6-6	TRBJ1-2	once	TGTGCCAGCAGTTACTCGCAGGGGGCAAACTATGGCTACACCTTC	CASSYSQGANYGYTF
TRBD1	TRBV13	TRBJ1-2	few	TGTGCCAGCAGCCCAGGAAAAGACAGGGGGCATGGCTACACCTTC	CASSPGKDRGHGYTF
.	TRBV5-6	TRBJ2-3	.	TGTGCCAGCAGTCTGGTCGGCACAGATACGCAGTATTTT	CASSLVGTDTQYF
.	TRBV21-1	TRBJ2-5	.	TGTGCCAGCAGCAACAACCAAGAGACCCAGTACTTC	CASSNNQETQYF
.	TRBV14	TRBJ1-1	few	TGTGCCAGCAGCCAACAACAGGGTGGTGAAGCTTTCTTT	CASSQQQGGEAFF
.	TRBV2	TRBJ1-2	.	TGTGCCAGTACTGGTTATGGCTACACCTTC	CASTGYGYTF
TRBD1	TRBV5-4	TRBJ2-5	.	TGTGCCAGCAGCTACGGGACAGGGTACCAAGAGACCCAGTACTTC	CASSYGTGYQETQYF
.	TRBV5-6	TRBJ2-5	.	TGTGCCAGCAGCTTGAGTATAAATAGGGGTAAAGAGACCCAGTACTTC	CASSLSINRGKETQYF
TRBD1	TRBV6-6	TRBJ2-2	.	TGTGCCAGCAGTCTACCCGGGACAGGGAACACCGGGGAGCTGTTTTTT	CASSLPGTGNTGELFF
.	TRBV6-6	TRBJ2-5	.	TGTGCCAGCAAAAGGACAGGCGGGGATCAAGAGACCCAGTACTTC	CASKRTGGDQETQYF
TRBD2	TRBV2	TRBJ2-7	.	TGTGCCAGCAGTGAGGGGGGGCCTAGCGGGAGCTCCTACGAGCAGTACTTC	CASSEGGPSGSSYEQYF
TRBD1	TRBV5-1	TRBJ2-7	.	TGCGCCAGCAGGTTGGGGCCACAGGGGAGAACCTACGAGCAGTACTTC	CASRLGPQGRTYEQYF
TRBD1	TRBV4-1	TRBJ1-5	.	TGCGCCAGCAGCCACCGGACAGGGAGGTCGAAGCCCCAGCATTTT	CASSHRTGRSKPQHF
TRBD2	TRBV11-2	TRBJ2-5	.	TGTGCCAGCAGCTTAAACCCGGGGGGGCCGTCGGAGACCCAGTACTTC	CASSLNPGGPSETQYF
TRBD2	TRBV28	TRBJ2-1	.	TGTGCCAGCAGTCTCACTAGCGGGAGGAGAGAGCAGTTCTTC	CASSLTSGRREQFF
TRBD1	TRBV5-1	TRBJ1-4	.	TGCGCCAGCAGCTCGGGACAGGGGGGTGAAAAACTGTTTTTT	CASSSGQGGEKLFF
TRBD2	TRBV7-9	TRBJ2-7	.	TGTGCCAGCAGTCTCGGACTAGGACTTAAGGGCGAGCAGTACTTC	CASSLGLGLKGEQYF
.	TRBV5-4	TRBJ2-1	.	TGTGCCAGCAGCTTGCAGGTGACAGAGAATGAGCAGTTCTTC	CASSLQVTENEQFF
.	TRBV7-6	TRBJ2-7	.	TGTGCCAGCAGCTTAGTGACAGGACCGTACGAGCAGTACTTC	CASSLVTGPYEQYF
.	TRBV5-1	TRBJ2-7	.	TGCGCCAGCAGCTTCGGACCGGACACCTCCTACGAGCAGTACTTC	CASSFGPDTSYEQYF
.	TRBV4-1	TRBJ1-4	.	TGCGCCAGCAGCTCCCGAACAACTAATGAAAAACTGTTTTTT	CASSSRTTNEKLFF
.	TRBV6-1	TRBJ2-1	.	TGTGCCAGCAGTGAAGAGGGTAAGGGGGACAATGAGCAGTTCTTC	CASSEEGKGDNEQFF
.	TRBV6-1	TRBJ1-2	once	TGTGCCAGCAGTCGACAGGAAGGGTATGGCTACACCTTC	CASSRQEGYGYTF
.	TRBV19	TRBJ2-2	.	TGTGCCAGTAGCTATCTTCGTGGGGTGAACACCGGGGAGCTGTTTTTT	CASSYLRGVNTGELFF
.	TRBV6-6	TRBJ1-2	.	TGTGCCAGCAGTTACTCGGCCGGGGAATATGGCTACACCTTC	CASSYSAGEYGYTF
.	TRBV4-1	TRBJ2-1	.	TGCGCCAGCAGCCAGGCGACTCCTAGAATAGTCTACAATGAGCAGTTCTTC	CASSQATPRIVYNEQFF
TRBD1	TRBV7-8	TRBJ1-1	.	TGTGCCAGCAGCTTAACAGGGGCTGGGACTGAAGCTTTCTTT	CASSLTGAGTEAFF
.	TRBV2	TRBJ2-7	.	TGTGCCAGCAGTGAAGCACTCGAGCAGTACTTC	CASSEALEQYF
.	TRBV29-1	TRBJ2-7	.	TGCAGCGTTTTGTCGGTCTCCTACGAGCAGTACTTC	CSVLSVSYEQYF
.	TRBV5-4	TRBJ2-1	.	TGTGCCAGCAGCCCCCGGACTACCTACAATGAGCAGTTCTTC	CASSPRTTYNEQFF
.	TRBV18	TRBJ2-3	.	TGTGCCAGCTCACCCATTCTTGGCACAGATACGCAGTATTTT	CASSPILGTDTQYF
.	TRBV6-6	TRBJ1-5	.	TGTGCCAGCAGCCCTACAGTCTCCCAGCCCCAGCATTTT	CASSPTVSQPQHF
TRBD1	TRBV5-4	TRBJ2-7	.	TGTGCCAGCAGCTTCGGACAGGGGACAAACGAGCAGTACTTC	CASSFGQGTNEQYF
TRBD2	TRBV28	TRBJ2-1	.	TGTGCCAGCAGTTTGGAACTAGCGGGAGCCAATGAGCAGTTCTTC	CASSLELAGANEQFF
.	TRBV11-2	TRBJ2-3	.	TGTGCCAGCAGCGGAGGGATAGATACGCAGTATTTT	CASSGGIDTQYF